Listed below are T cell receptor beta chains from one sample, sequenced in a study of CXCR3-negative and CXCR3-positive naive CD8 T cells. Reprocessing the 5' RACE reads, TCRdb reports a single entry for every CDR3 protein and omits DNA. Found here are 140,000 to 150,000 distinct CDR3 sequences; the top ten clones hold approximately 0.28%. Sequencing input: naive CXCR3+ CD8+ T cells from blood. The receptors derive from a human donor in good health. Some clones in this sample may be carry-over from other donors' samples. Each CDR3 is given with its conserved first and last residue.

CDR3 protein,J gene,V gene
CSVEDPMGTEAFF,TRBJ1-1,TRBV29-1
CSAQSGQGNSPLHF,TRBJ1-6,TRBV29-1
CAISEGGGNEQYF,TRBJ2-7,TRBV10-3
CASSYLGLADQETQYF,TRBJ2-5,TRBV7-2
CASSYSPRQGTQYF,TRBJ2-5,TRBV6-5
CASSSELKNTEAFF,TRBJ1-1,TRBV27
CSVDGDKTSVYEQYF,TRBJ2-7,TRBV29-1
CASGLAGQGDQYF,TRBJ2-4,TRBV12-5
CASSPSTGISNQPQHF,TRBJ1-5,TRBV7-9
CASSLEPREQYF,TRBJ2-7,TRBV7-9
CASSLDGLGVPDTQYF,TRBJ2-3,TRBV7-8
CASSYPGHYEQYF,TRBJ2-7,TRBV7-2
CASSFRGDYNEQFF,TRBJ2-1,TRBV7-8
CAISESSSGANVLTF,TRBJ2-6,TRBV10-3
CASSLNVYEQYF,TRBJ2-7,TRBV7-9
CASSTPRPPRVPDTQYF,TRBJ2-3,TRBV7-9
CASSTRQALSSYNEQFF,TRBJ2-1,TRBV28
CSVEDGEGFRQFF,TRBJ2-1,TRBV29-1
CASSLTGDGYTF,TRBJ1-2,TRBV27
CASSSEPLRETQYF,TRBJ2-5,TRBV28